Below are 25 T cell receptor beta chains sequenced from a single sample in a study of blood T cell repertoires in COVID-19. Assay: immunoSEQ multiplex PCR; the TCRdb copy retains only in-frame clones and omits some. The sample yields under 550,000 clones, about 90% seen once. The sample comprised peripheral blood. The source is a man between 18 and 29 years old with COVID-19, enrolled during active disease.

The rearrangement uses TRBV7-9 and TRBJ2-5; 9 nucleotides align to TRBD1. The V and J ends lost 2 bases and 9 bases, in that order; junction bases with no gene match: 7. The CDR3 extends over 14 amino acids. Looked up from germline, CDR1 is SEHNR and CDR2 is FQNEAQ (reference sequence). CDR3 coding DNA: TGTGCCAGCAGCTTAAGCCAGCGGACAGGGGCCCAGTACTTC. It yields the protein CASSLSQRTGAQYF.

The chain uses TRBV4-1 and TRBJ2-1; the D is unclear. The CDR3 contains 12 residues. The germline V gene encodes CDR1 MGHRA and CDR2 YSYEKL. The ends were cut back, 4 bases at V and 3 bases at J, with 4 bases in the middle. The CDR3 loop is CASSLHYNEQFF. The CDR3 DNA reads TGCGCCAGCAGCCTTCACTACAATGAGCAGTTCTTC.

The chain combines TRBV10-2 with TRBJ2-7, with D possibly matching TRBD1 (5 bases). The ends were cut back, 2 bases at V and 3 bases at J, with 5 bases in the middle. CDR1 and CDR2 from the germline V gene are WSHSY and SAAADI. CDR3 length equals 12 residues. The CDR3 DNA sequence: TGCGCCAGCAGTGAGCAGGGCTACGAGCAGTACTTC. Its translation: CASSEQGYEQYF.

The chain couples TRBV28 to TRBJ2-7; no clear D gene. The CDR3 has 14 residues. V was cut by 3 bases and J by 2 bases, with 11 bases left in between. The germline V gene has CDR1 MDHEN and CDR2 SYDVKM. The CDR3 here is CASSFFGKTYEQYF. The DNA of the CDR3 is TGTGCCAGCAGTTTTTTTGGCAAAACCTACGAGCAGTACTTC.

This clone is a singleton in its sample. The chain links TRBV7-9 to TRBJ1-1; the D gene is possibly TRBD1 (6 bases). This CDR3 has 15 amino acids. Germline V gene sequence: CDR1 SEHNR, CDR2 FQNEAQ (reference sequence). The V gene lost 4 bases and the J gene lost 3 bases, with 15 bases spanning the gap. In nucleotides, the CDR3 is TGTGCCAGCAGCTCTACAGGGCCACGGGACACTGAAGCTTTCTTT. It codes for CASSSTGPRDTEAFF. Based on the CDR3 plus reference TRBV7-9 and TRBJ1-1, the full variable domain is DTGVSQNPRHKITKRGQNVTFRCDPISEHNRLYWYRQTLGQGPEFLTYFQNEAQLEKSRLLSDRFSAERPKGSFSTLEIQRTEQGDSAMYLCASSSTGPRDTEAFFGQGTRLTVV.

This clone came up a few times. The chain combines TRBV28 with TRBJ1-2, with 9 bases lining up with TRBD1. The CDR3 is made up of 17 amino acids. Germline V lookup: CDR1 MDHEN, CDR2 SYDVKM. Losses at the gene ends were 2 bases for V and 4 bases for J; bases not matched to a gene: 11. CDR3 sequence: CASSLPHYRGLTYGYTF. In DNA form, the CDR3 reads TGTGCCAGCAGTTTACCGCACTACAGGGGGCTGACCTATGGCTACACCTTC.

V and J are TRBV24-1 and TRBJ2-1; D ambiguous. Per the germline V gene, CDR1 is KGHDR and CDR2 is SFDVKD. V lost 4 bases and J lost 7, with 4 bases in between. The CDR3 runs 11 residues. The CDR3 spells CATSDLNEQFF. CDR3 coding DNA: TGTGCCACCAGTGACCTGAATGAGCAGTTCTTC.

This chain uses TRBV19 with TRBJ2-7; 9 nucleotides agree with TRBD1. The CDR3 extends over 15 amino acids. Germline CDR1 and CDR2: LNHDA and SQIVND (reference sequence). The J segment lost 5 bases and the V segment lost 1 base, leaving 6 bases of the junction unmatched. CDR3 sequence (DNA): TGTGCCAGTAGTATAGGAGACAGGGGGATGAACGAGCAGTACTTC. It encodes CASSIGDRGMNEQYF.

The chain is built from TRBV6-5 and TRBJ1-4; 7 nucleotides align to TRBD1. Trimming at V came to 6 bases and at J to 7 bases, leaving 8 bases not matched to a gene. CDR1 MNHEY and CDR2 SVGAGI come from the germline V gene. The CDR3 totals 14 residues. The CDR3: CASRTTYRGEKLFF. Written as DNA, the CDR3 is TGTGCCAGCAGAACAACGTACAGGGGTGAAAAACTGTTTTTT.

As for this clone: The sample contains more than one DNA sequence encoding this CDR3. The chain is built from TRBV29-1 and TRBJ2-5, with 11 bases that match TRBD2. The V and J ends lost 4 bases and 1 base, in that order; junction bases with no gene match: 2. The CDR3 consists of 14 residues. In germline, CDR1 is SQVTM, CDR2 ANQGSEA. CDR3 sequence (DNA): TGCAGCGTTGGCCTAGCGGGGGGCCAAGAGACCCAGTACTTC. Amino acid sequence: CSVGLAGGQETQYF.

V and J are TRBV7-9 and TRBJ1-2; TRBD1 matches 7 bases. V was pared by 1 base and J by 14 bases, with 7 bases of the junction left unmatched. CDR3 size: 12 residues. The germline CDR1 and CDR2 sequences are SEHNR and FQNEAQ (reference sequence). CDR3 region: CASSLEAGGRTF. DNA for the CDR3: TGTGCCAGCAGCTTAGAGGCAGGGGGACGGACCTTC.

The J gene is TRBJ2-5, the V gene TRBV7-9; 10 nucleotides match TRBD2. Trimming cost V 5 bases and J 5 bases; bases outside gene matches: 11. CDR3 size: 16 residues. Germline V gene lookup returns CDR1 SEHNR and CDR2 FQNEAQ (reference sequence). DNA for the CDR3: TGTGCCAGCAGCGCACACCCACTAGCGGGGAGGGAGACCCAGTACTTC. This gives the protein CASSAHPLAGRETQYF. The complete variable domain, with remaining parts taken from reference TRBV7-9 and TRBJ2-5, reads DTGVSQNPRHKITKRGQNVTFRCDPISEHNRLYWYRQTLGQGPEFLTYFQNEAQLEKSRLLSDRFSAERPKGSFSTLEIQRTEQGDSAMYLCASSAHPLAGRETQYFGPGTRLLVL.

The V call is TRBV6-5, the J call TRBJ1-2; 7 positions agree with TRBD1. This CDR3 region has 12 residues. The trim removed 6 bases at V and 7 bases at J, leaving 5 bases unmatched. Germline assignment: CDR1 MNHEY and CDR2 SVGAGI. The CDR3 DNA reads TGTGCCAGCAGACAGGGGTCTTTTGGCTACACCTTC. Translation: CASRQGSFGYTF.

The chain carries TRBV27 and TRBJ2-3, with a weak D call TRBD2 (6 bases). Germline CDR1 reads MNHEY; CDR2 reads SMNVEV (reference sequence). This CDR3 comprises 12 residues. Deletions cut 1 base from V and 14 bases from J, with 13 bases between. The CDR3 sequence is CASSLWATSMYF. CDR3 DNA: TGTGCCAGCAGTTTATGGGCGACTAGTATGTATTTT.

This sequence joins TRBV21-1 and TRBJ1-1; TRBD1, as called in the table, went unchecked against the DNA. TRBV21-1 is given as a pseudogene. The CDR3 has 19 residues. The CDR3 spells CASSKVWGTGGQGNTEAFF. The CDR3 DNA is TGTGCCAGCAGCAAAGTTTGGGGGACAGGGGGCCAAGGGAACACTGAAGCTTTCTTT.

The chain is built from TRBV28 and TRBJ2-7; 9 positions match TRBD1. Germline loops: CDR1 MDHEN, CDR2 SYDVKM. This CDR3 has 14 amino acids. Losses at the gene ends were 6 bases for V and 5 bases for J; bases not matched to a gene: 8. CDR3 sequence reads: CASSPDRGFNEQYF. Here the CDR3 DNA reads TGTGCCAGCAGCCCCGACAGGGGGTTCAACGAGCAGTACTTC.

This chain links TRBV6-5 with TRBJ2-5; D is unclear. Trimming cost V 3 bases and J 5 bases, with 4 bases left between them. CDR3 length: 11 amino acids. Per the germline V gene, CDR1 is MNHEY and CDR2 is SVGAGI. The DNA for the CDR3 is TGTGCCAGCAGTTATTCGGAGACCCAGTACTTC. It encodes CASSYSETQYF.

This chain joins TRBV5-5 and TRBJ1-3; tentative D call: TRBD1 (6 bases). The CDR3 spans 16 residues. The V end was cut by 0 bases, the J end by 4 bases, with 14 bases between. Germline V lookup: CDR1 SGHKS, CDR2 YYEKEE (reference sequence). DNA of the CDR3: TGTGCCAGCAGCTTGGGCCCGACAGGTGAAGGAAACACCATATATTTT. Encoded protein: CASSLGPTGEGNTIYF.

The chain carries TRBV6-5 and TRBJ2-1; a possible D gene is TRBD2 (6 bases). Germline V CDR1 and CDR2: MNHEY, SVGAGI. This CDR3 contains 14 residues. Trimming left V 6 bases short and J 3 bases short, with 12 bases between. For the CDR3, the DNA is TGTGCCAGCAGCTCTAGGGAGGTCTACAATGAGCAGTTCTTC. Protein sequence: CASSSREVYNEQFF.

The rearrangement joins TRBV6-5 to TRBJ2-5; 14 positions agree with TRBD2. Germline lookup yields CDR1 MNHEY and CDR2 SVGAGI. The J segment lost 4 bases and the V segment lost 7 bases, leaving 5 bases of the junction unmatched. The CDR3 contains 15 residues. The CDR3 sequence: CASKPGLAGAETQYF. The CDR3 region has the DNA TGTGCCAGCAAACCGGGACTAGCGGGGGCAGAGACCCAGTACTTC.

The chain has TRBV7-6 and TRBJ2-2; the D gene is possibly TRBD2 (5 bases). Trimming removed 6 bases from V and 0 bases from J, with 11 bases in between. Germline CDR1 SGHVS, CDR2 FNYEAQ. The CDR3 totals 15 residues. The CDR3 sequence is CASSGTGSNTGELFF. The CDR3 coding sequence is TGTGCCAGCAGTGGTACGGGGTCGAACACCGGGGAGCTGTTTTTT. Variable domain in full (rest from reference TRBV7-6 and TRBJ2-2): GAGVSQSPRYKVTKRGQDVALRCDPISGHVSLYWYRQALGQGPEFLTYFNYEAQQDKSGLPNDRFSAERPEGSISTLTIQRTEQRDSAMYRCASSGTGSNTGELFFGEGSRLTVL.

This clone was recorded once. The CDR3 DNA sequence: TGTGCCAGCAGCCTCAAAAACACCATATATTTT. It encodes CASSLKNTIYF. The chain joins TRBV3-1 (or the pseudogene TRBV3-2) to TRBJ1-3; D is unresolved. This CDR3 spans 11 amino acids. V was pared by 4 bases and J by 6 bases, with 4 bases between. Germline assignment: CDR1 LGHDT and CDR2 YNNKEL (reference sequence).

The chain has TRBV18 and TRBJ2-3, with a weak D call TRBD1 (5 bases). Between the trimmed V and J ends, which lost 3 bases and 3 bases, there was a span of 10 bases. The CDR3 extends over 14 amino acids. Germline V gives CDR1 KGHSH, CDR2 LQKENI. The CDR3 DNA reads TGTGCCAGCTCACCGCAAGGGGCTACAGATACGCAGTATTTT. This gives the protein CASSPQGATDTQYF.

The genes are TRBV6-2 or TRBV6-3 and TRBJ2-7; TRBD1 matches at 7 bases. The CDR3 has 18 amino acids. CDR1 is MNHEY and CDR2 is SVGEGT in the germline V gene. V lost 2 bases and J lost 3; bases outside the gene matches: 16. CDR3 sequence reads: CASSYPTGQHLRVYEQYF. In DNA, the CDR3 is TGTGCCAGCAGTTACCCCACGGGACAGCATCTACGGGTCTACGAGCAGTACTTC.

Only one count was recorded for this clone. The chain combines TRBV6-2 or TRBV6-3 with TRBJ2-7; the D gene is possibly TRBD2 (5 bases). This CDR3 is built from 16 residues. V was cut by 7 bases and J by 3 bases, with 22 bases left in between. In germline, CDR1 is MNHEY, CDR2 SVGEGT. The CDR3 nucleotides read TGTGCCAGCACCCCCCGAGGGATTCCGCTACTCTACGAGCAGTACTTC. Protein product: CASTPRGIPLLYEQYF.